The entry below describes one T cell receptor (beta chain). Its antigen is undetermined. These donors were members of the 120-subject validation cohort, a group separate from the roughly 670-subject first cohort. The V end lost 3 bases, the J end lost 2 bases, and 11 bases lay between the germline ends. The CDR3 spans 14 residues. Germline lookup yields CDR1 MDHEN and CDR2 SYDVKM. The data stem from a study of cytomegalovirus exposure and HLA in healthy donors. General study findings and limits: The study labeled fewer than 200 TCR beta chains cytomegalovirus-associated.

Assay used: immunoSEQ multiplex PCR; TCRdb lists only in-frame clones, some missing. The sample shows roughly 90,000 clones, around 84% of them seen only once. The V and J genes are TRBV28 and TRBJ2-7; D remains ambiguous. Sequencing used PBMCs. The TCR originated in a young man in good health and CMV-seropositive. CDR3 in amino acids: CASSFSQYAYEQYF. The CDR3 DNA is TGTGCCAGCAGTTTTTCGCAGTACGCCTACGAGCAGTACTTC.